A single sample is the source of the 8 T cell receptor beta chains below, sequenced in a study of control samples from healthy donors and cancer patients. Here immunoSEQ multiplex PCR was the method, and the copy in TCRdb shows in-frame clones only, minus some. Among some 150,000 clones, more than 85% were seen once, and the ten largest hold approximately 3%. Material: blood. These receptors originate from a man younger than 45 in good health.

This sequence joins TRBV7-9 and TRBJ1-4; tentatively, D is TRBD1 (6 bases). CDR3 size: 17 residues. Germline lookup yields CDR1 SEHNR and CDR2 FQNEAQ (reference sequence). The V and J ends lost 5 bases and 0 bases respectively, with 16 bases between them. The CDR3 loop is CASSPPPGQSTNEKLFF. The CDR3 nucleotides read TGTGCCAGCAGCCCCCCACCCGGACAGTCAACTAATGAAAAACTGTTTTTT.

V gene TRBV5-6 combines with J gene TRBJ1-4, with 7 bases aligning to TRBD1. This CDR3 spans 16 amino acids. Trimming removed 2 bases from V and 4 bases from J; junction bases left unmatched: 8. In germline, CDR1 is SGHDT, CDR2 YYEEEE. CDR3 sequence reads: CASSFGLGTVNEKLFF. Written as DNA, the CDR3 is TGTGCCAGCAGCTTTGGACTCGGGACAGTTAATGAAAAACTGTTTTTT.

This chain joins TRBV27 and TRBJ1-6; D call uncertain. The CDR3 has 12 amino acids. Trimming pared 4 bases from V and 7 bases from J, leaving 5 bases between. Per germline, CDR1 MNHEY and CDR2 SMNVEV (reference sequence). Here the CDR3 DNA reads TGTGCCAGCAGTTCACCGAATTCACCCCTCCACTTT. Translation gives CASSSPNSPLHF.

V gene TRBV29-1 combines with J gene TRBJ1-2; TRBD1 might be the D (5 bases). CDR3 length: 13 amino acids. Germline CDR1 reads SQVTM; CDR2 reads ANQGSEA. Trimming cost V 4 bases and J 4 bases, with 13 bases left between them. CDR3 DNA sequence: TGCAGCGTTGTAGGAGGGACGCGCTATGGCTACACCTTC. Amino acids: CSVVGGTRYGYTF.

The chain is built from TRBV7-2 and TRBJ2-1; the match to TRBD1 covers 8 bases. The J segment lost 3 bases and the V segment lost 5 bases, leaving 6 bases of the junction unmatched. CDR3 length equals 15 residues. Germline CDR1 and CDR2: SGHTA and FQGNSA. The CDR3, as DNA: TGTGCCAGCAGCCAAGGAGACAGGGGCTACAATGAGCAGTTCTTC. This translates into CASSQGDRGYNEQFF.

The chain combines TRBV7-9 with TRBJ1-1; D gene uncertain. V gave up 1 base and J gave up 1 base, with 7 bases separating them. The length of the CDR3 is 14 residues. CDR1 and CDR2 (germline): SEHNR, FQNEAQ (reference sequence). CDR3 loop: CASSLVDSNTEAFF. The CDR3 bases are TGTGCCAGCAGCTTAGTGGACTCGAACACTGAAGCTTTCTTT.

J is TRBJ2-2 and V is TRBV6-5; 9 nucleotides line up with TRBD1. Germline loops: CDR1 MNHEY, CDR2 SVGAGI. CDR3 length: 15 amino acids. Trimming took 6 bases from V and 3 from J; bases not matched to a gene: 5. The DNA of the CDR3 is TGTGCCAGCAGCCCGGGACAGGGTTACACCGGGGAGCTGTTTTTT. Residues: CASSPGQGYTGELFF.

The chain combines TRBV28 with TRBJ2-1, with D possibly being TRBD2 (7 bases). The CDR3 extends over 15 amino acids. Trimming stripped 8 bases from V and 6 bases from J, with 20 bases between. CDR1 and CDR2 from the germline V gene are MDHEN and SYDVKM. This chain's CDR3 is CASALGGGAFNEQFF. The DNA of the CDR3 is TGTGCCAGCGCATTGGGAGGGGGGGCTTTCAATGAGCAGTTCTTC.